These T cell receptor beta chains were read from a single sample in a study of sequential checkpoint blockade in melanoma. Repertoires were generated with immunoSEQ multiplex PCR, while TCRdb's copy carries only in-frame clones and drops some. This table holds some 20,000 clones, about 80% found once. The material was CD8+ T cells sorted from blood (inferred from file names), obtained from a patient given nivolumab and ipilimumab in sequence. The receptors were sampled from a human donor with melanoma. CDR3s include the opening cysteine and the closing phenylalanine or tryptophan. The D gene is left open where the match is weak. Some rows mark clone size as missing; the rest say once, few, many or name a class of expanded clone.

-	TRBV7-9	-	TRBJ1-5	TGTGCCAGCAGCTTAGGTGGGGCAGGTCAGCCCCAGCATTTT	CASSLGGAGQPQHF
-	TRBV29-1	-	TRBJ1-4	TGCAGCGCCAGGGCGGGAGAAAAACTGTTTTTT	CSARAGEKLFF
-	TRBV6-9	-	TRBJ1-2	TGTGCCAGCAGTTACTCGAGCGGGGGTAGTAACTATGGCTACACCTTC	CASSYSSGGSNYGYTF
-	TRBV5-1	-	TRBJ1-2	TGCGCCAGCAGCTTGGCCACGGGGGGCGACGGCTACACCTTC	CASSLATGGDGYTF
-	TRBV11-2	-	TRBJ2-7	TGTGCCAGCAGCTTTAGGGGGGGGGTGTACGAGCAGTACTTC	CASSFRGGVYEQYF
-	TRBV13	TRBD2	TRBJ2-7	TGTGCCAGCAGCTTATCTAGCGGGACATACTACGAGCAGTACTTC	CASSLSSGTYYEQYF
-	TRBV28	TRBD2	TRBJ2-7	TGTGCCAGCAAGGCATTGCGGGAGCTCGCCGAGCAGTACTTC	CASKALRELAEQYF
-	TRBV2	TRBD1	TRBJ2-7	TGTGCCAGCACCCCCGGTAGTAGGACAGGCCCGTACGAGCAGTACTTC	CASTPGSRTGPYEQYF
-	TRBV30	-	TRBJ1-1	TGTGCCTGGGGGACAACAATCCTTGAAGCTTTCTTT	CAWGTTILEAFF
-	TRBV5-4	TRBD2	TRBJ2-7	TGTGCCAGCAGCCCCACTAGCGGGAGCAATTCCTACGAGCAGTACTTC	CASSPTSGSNSYEQYF
-	TRBV5-6	TRBD1	TRBJ2-7	TGTGCCAGCAGCTTGTTGACAGGGTCCTACGAGCAGTACTTC	CASSLLTGSYEQYF
-	TRBV30	TRBD1	TRBJ2-7	TGTGCCTGGAGGCCCCGGGACAGGGTCTACGAGCAGTACTTC	CAWRPRDRVYEQYF
few	TRBV7-9	TRBD2	TRBJ2-7	TGTGCCAGCAGCGGGGGCACGACTAGCGTCGAGCAGTACTTC	CASSGGTTSVEQYF
-	TRBV29-1	TRBD1	TRBJ2-7	TGCAGCGTTGAAGCCGTAACGGGACAGGCCTACGAGCAGTACTTC	CSVEAVTGQAYEQYF
-	TRBV13	-	TRBJ2-7	TGTGCCAGCAGCTTGGGGAGAACGACCGGGAACGAGCAGTACTTC	CASSLGRTTGNEQYF
-	TRBV7-9	TRBD1	TRBJ2-7	TGTGCCAGCAGCCGACGGGACAGGGACTACGAGCAGTACTTC	CASSRRDRDYEQYF
-	TRBV6-6	-	TRBJ1-1	TGTGCCAGCACTAACCCCGCGGACACTGAAGCTTTCTTT	CASTNPADTEAFF
-	TRBV7-6	-	TRBJ1-1	TGTGCCAGCAGCCCCGAGGCGGAGAGCACTGAAGCTTTCTTT	CASSPEAESTEAFF
once	TRBV2	TRBD1	TRBJ2-7	TGTGCCAGCAGCCCCGGACAGGGTTTTTACGAGCAGTACTTC	CASSPGQGFYEQYF
-	TRBV5-1	-	TRBJ1-2	TGCGCCAGCAGCGGTCCCTCGGGGGATGGCTATGGCTACACCTTC	CASSGPSGDGYGYTF
-	TRBV7-3	-	TRBJ2-7	TGTGCCAGCAGCAAAATCTCCCAGTCTTTCTCCTCCGAGCAGTACTTC	CASSKISQSFSSEQYF
-	TRBV10-2	-	TRBJ2-7	TGCGCCAGCAGTGAGTCCAGGGTGGGCGAGCAGTACTTC	CASSESRVGEQYF
-	TRBV5-1	TRBD1	TRBJ2-7	TGCGCCAGCAGCTTGACAGGGGGAGACAACGAGCAGTACTTC	CASSLTGGDNEQYF
-	TRBV9	-	TRBJ2-1	TGTGCCAGCAGCGCCCAGGGGAATGCCTACAATGAGCAGTTCTTC	CASSAQGNAYNEQFF
-	TRBV7-9	-	TRBJ1-5	TGTGCCAGCAGCTTATACAATCAGCCCCAGCATTTT	CASSLYNQPQHF
-	TRBV7-9	-	TRBJ1-4	TGTGCCAGCAGTTTAAAGGGGCAAGGGGCTAATGAAAAACTGTTTTTT	CASSLKGQGANEKLFF
-	TRBV7-8	TRBD1	TRBJ1-1	TGTGCCAGCAGCTTAGGGACAGGGGTAACTGAAGCTTTCTTT	CASSLGTGVTEAFF
-	TRBV6-5	TRBD1	TRBJ1-2	TGTGCCAGCAGTTACGGGACAGCCTACTATGGCTACACCTTC	CASSYGTAYYGYTF
-	TRBV14	TRBD1	TRBJ1-1	TGTGCCAGCAGCCACAGACAGGGGCCAGACACTGAAGCTTTCTTT	CASSHRQGPDTEAFF
-	TRBV5-1	-	TRBJ2-7	TGCGCCAGCAGCTTGGCGGGGACCTACGAGCAGTACTTC	CASSLAGTYEQYF
once	TRBV4-1	-	TRBJ1-1	TGTGCCAGCAGCCAAGATTATCAGGGATACACTGAAGCTTTCTTT	CASSQDYQGYTEAFF
-	TRBV4-1	-	TRBJ1-1	TGCGCCAGCAGCCAAGATTGGGAGCAGTCCGAAGCTTTCTTT	CASSQDWEQSEAFF
-	TRBV6-1	-	TRBJ1-5	TGTGCCAGCAGTGAACCCCTGCGGGGCCTTACAGAGAATCAGCCCCAGCATTTT	CASSEPLRGLTENQPQHF
-	TRBV11-2	-	TRBJ2-7	TGTGCCAGCAGCCCCGCGTCCCCCCCTTTCGACGAGCAGTACTTC	CASSPASPPFDEQYF
-	TRBV5-6	-	TRBJ2-7	TGTGCCAGCAGCTTCGCAGGGACTCCCTACGAGCAGTACTTC	CASSFAGTPYEQYF
-	TRBV7-2	-	TRBJ1-1	TGTGCCAGCAGCTTAGTCCGGGGCGGAGGGACTGAAGCTTTCTTT	CASSLVRGGGTEAFF
once	TRBV19	-	TRBJ1-1	TGTGCCAGTAGTTGGGCAGGCCCGAGATCTGAAGCTTTCTTT	CASSWAGPRSEAFF
-	TRBV6-1	-	TRBJ1-4	TGTGCCAGCAGTGAATTACGAGGGAATGAAAAACTGTTTTTT	CASSELRGNEKLFF
once	TRBV27	-	TRBJ2-7	TGTGCCAGCCGCGGAGGTATTTCCTACGAGCAGTACTTC	CASRGGISYEQYF
-	TRBV5-8	TRBD1	TRBJ2-7	TGTGCCAGCAGCCTCCGACAGGGTATGTACGAGCAGTACTTC	CASSLRQGMYEQYF
-	TRBV19	TRBD1	TRBJ1-6	TGTGCCAGTAGTCTCAAAGGGGACAGTGGATCCTATAATTCACCCCTCCACTTT	CASSLKGDSGSYNSPLHF
few	TRBV7-9	-	TRBJ2-7	TGTGCCAGCAGCTTGGCCACCTACGAGCAGTACTTC	CASSLATYEQYF
-	TRBV9	-	TRBJ2-7	TGTGCCAGCAGCGTAGCTGGACGGGGGAGCATCTACGAGCAGTACTTC	CASSVAGRGSIYEQYF
-	TRBV20-1	TRBD1	TRBJ1-1	TGCAGTGCGCCAGGGGGCACTGAAGCTTTCTTT	CSAPGGTEAFF
-	TRBV27	TRBD1	TRBJ1-1	TGTGCCAGCAGTTTGCCTGGGACAGGGCCGAACACTGAAGCTTTCTTT	CASSLPGTGPNTEAFF
-	TRBV2	-	TRBJ2-7	TGTGCCAGCCAGGGGACACGAACCTACGAGCAGTACTTC	CASQGTRTYEQYF
-	TRBV11-2	TRBD1	TRBJ1-1	TGTGCCAGCAGTAACAGGGGCTGGAACACTGAAGCTTTCTTT	CASSNRGWNTEAFF
-	TRBV19	-	TRBJ1-5	TGTGCCAGTAGTATCAGGGATAGCAATCAGCCCCAGCATTTT	CASSIRDSNQPQHF
-	TRBV2	-	TRBJ1-1	TGTGCCAGCAGGCCCACAGGTAACACTGAAGCTTTCTTT	CASRPTGNTEAFF
-	TRBV13	-	TRBJ2-7	TGTGCCAGCAGCCTAGCGCGTGCTACCTACGAGCAGTACTTC	CASSLARATYEQYF